The rows below give T cell receptor beta chains drawn from one sample of a study of T cells in Graves' hyperthyroidism and ophthalmopathy. TCRdb processed the multiplex PCR reads anew with MiXCR; each CDR3 protein has one entry. The table records some 550,000 distinct CDR3 sequences, under 25% of them present only once. The specimen sequenced was blood. These receptors came from a man aged 18 to 29 with Graves' hyperthyroidism. CDR3s include the opening cysteine and the closing phenylalanine or tryptophan. The D gene is left open where the match is weak. A clone size is listed for some rows: how often the clone was seen (once, few, many), or a class if it is expanded.

. TRBJ2-5 TRBD2 TRBV9 CASSVAPGLKETQYF TGTGCCAGCAGCGTAGCCCCGGGACTAAAAGAGACCCAGTACTTC
many TRBJ2-7 . TRBV12-3/TRBV12-4 CASSSSDLKGTGYEQYF TGTGCCAGCAGTTCCTCGGACCTAAAGGGGACGGGGTACGAGCAGTACTTC
. TRBJ2-7 . TRBV6-2/TRBV6-3 CASSRSGTSSYEQYF TGTGCCAGCAGTCGCTCGGGGACGTCGAGTTACGAGCAGTACTTC
. TRBJ2-7 TRBD1 TRBV29-1 CSVEKGTGGYEQYF TGCAGCGTCGAAAAAGGGACAGGGGGATACGAGCAGTACTTC
. TRBJ1-3 TRBD1 TRBV4-2 CASSPAGGAGGNTIYF TGTGCCAGCAGCCCGGCAGGGGGCGCCGGGGGAAACACCATATATTTT
few TRBJ1-1 TRBD1 TRBV5-1 CASSQLGTGGTEAFF TGCGCCAGCAGCCAACTGGGGACAGGGGGCACTGAAGCTTTCTTT
many TRBJ1-1 . TRBV12-3/TRBV12-4 CASSPRGALNTEAFF TGTGCCAGCAGTCCCCGGGGAGCCCTGAACACTGAAGCTTTCTTT
many TRBJ1-5 . TRBV30 CAWRKDGNQPQHF TGTGCCTGGAGAAAGGACGGTAATCAGCCCCAGCATTTT
many TRBJ1-2 . TRBV6-4 CASSSSRGANYGYTF TGTGCCAGCTCGTCTTCGCGTGGAGCTAACTATGGCTACACCTTC
. TRBJ2-2 TRBD2 TRBV27 CASSSGLPNTGELFF TGTGCCAGCAGTTCGGGACTACCGAACACCGGGGAGCTGTTTTTT
many TRBJ1-2 . TRBV11-2 CASSSMTSNYGYTF TGTGCCAGCAGCTCAATGACAAGCAACTATGGCTACACCTTC
many TRBJ2-2 . TRBV6-4 CASSDSSTNTGELFF TGTGCCAGCAGTGACTCATCGACAAACACCGGGGAGCTGTTTTTT
. TRBJ1-2 TRBD1 TRBV28 CASSFPQPVPGQKNYGYTF TGTGCCAGCAGTTTCCCCCAACCTGTCCCGGGACAGAAAAACTATGGCTACACCTTC
few TRBJ1-3 TRBD1 TRBV9 CASSGGTAETDTIYF TGTGCCAGCAGCGGAGGGACAGCAGAGACAGACACCATATATTTT
few TRBJ1-6 . TRBV19 CASSGTARNNSPLHF TGTGCCAGTAGCGGGACTGCTCGCAATAATTCACCCCTCCACTTT
many TRBJ1-3 . TRBV7-2 CASSPIGTRNTIYF TGTGCCAGCAGCCCGATAGGTACAAGAAACACCATATATTTT
many TRBJ1-5 . TRBV27 CASSLFHNQPQHF TGTGCCAGCAGTTTGTTTCATAATCAGCCCCAGCATTTT
. TRBJ1-1 . TRBV27 CASSSHLDTEAFF TGTGCCAGCAGTTCCCACCTGGACACTGAAGCTTTCTTT
. TRBJ1-2 TRBD1 TRBV7-2 CASSRQGQFNYGYTF TGTGCCAGCAGCAGACAGGGACAGTTTAACTATGGCTACACCTTC
many TRBJ1-2 . TRBV30 CAWSSLRNRANYGYTF TGTGCCTGGAGTTCCCTCAGGAACCGAGCTAACTATGGCTACACCTTC
few TRBJ2-7 . TRBV5-6 CASSSRDRGSREQYF TGTGCCAGCAGCTCCCGGGACCGAGGCTCCCGCGAGCAGTACTTC
. TRBJ2-2 TRBD1 TRBV5-1 CASSLLQGKAGELFF TGCGCCAGCAGCTTGTTACAGGGGAAGGCCGGGGAGCTGTTTTTT
few TRBJ1-1 . TRBV6-1 CASRIQGRRSEAFF TGTGCCAGCAGGATTCAGGGTCGTCGCTCTGAAGCTTTCTTT
many TRBJ1-1 . TRBV12-3/TRBV12-4 CASKKREVNTEAFF TGTGCCAGCAAAAAGAGGGAGGTGAACACTGAAGCTTTCTTT
few TRBJ2-2 TRBD1 TRBV7-1 CASSSLGQGAFWDFTGELFF TGTGCCAGCAGCTCTCTGGGACAGGGGGCTTTCTGGGACTTCACCGGGGAGCTGTTTTTT
. TRBJ2-5 . TRBV20-1 CSARRQSKETQYF TGCAGTGCTAGACGGCAGTCAAAAGAGACCCAGTACTTC
. TRBJ2-2 . TRBV19 CASKPENTGELFF TGTGCCAGTAAGCCAGAAAACACCGGGGAGCTGTTTTTT
many TRBJ1-1 . TRBV6-4 CASSYRSVLLEDTEAFF TGTGCCAGCAGTTACCGGTCAGTGCTCCTTGAGGACACTGAAGCTTTCTTT
many TRBJ1-1 . TRBV6-5 CASSYGRSRDTEAFF TGTGCCAGCAGTTACGGGCGCTCGAGGGACACTGAAGCTTTCTTT
many TRBJ2-7 TRBD2 TRBV5-1 CASSLWTSGGSSSGYEQYF TGCGCCAGCAGCCTCTGGACTAGCGGGGGGTCCTCTTCCGGATACGAGCAGTACTTC
. TRBJ1-1 . TRBV11-2 CASSLERGLSNTEALF TGTGCCAGCAGCTTAGAAAGAGGCCTGTCGAACACTGAAGCTCTCTTT
once TRBJ1-2 . TRBV28 CATSDYNSNYGYTF TGTGCCACCAGTGATTATAACAGTAACTATGGCTACACCTTC
few TRBJ2-2 . TRBV27 CASSFQEASNTGELFF TGTGCCAGCAGTTTTCAGGAGGCGAGTAACACCGGGGAGCTGTTTTTT
. TRBJ1-2 . TRBV5-1 CASSFPGQTYGYTF TGCGCCAGCAGCTTCCCGGGTCAAACCTATGGCTACACCTTC
many TRBJ1-2 . TRBV30 CAWSGGFDRYGYTF TGTGCCTGGAGTGGGGGGTTCGATCGGTATGGCTACACCTTC
many TRBJ1-1 TRBD1 TRBV24-1 CATSDHRTGDSTEAFF TGTGCCACCAGTGACCATAGGACAGGGGATAGCACTGAAGCTTTCTTT
few TRBJ1-5 . TRBV7-2 CASSLAGANPRPQHF TGTGCCAGCAGCTTAGCGGGGGCCAATCCGAGGCCCCAGCATTTT
few TRBJ2-7 . TRBV5-1 CASSLVGLSSYEQYF TGCGCCAGCAGCTTGGTTGGGCTGAGCTCCTACGAGCAGTACTTC
many TRBJ2-7 . TRBV6-5 CASSYSETGVYEQYF TGTGCCAGCAGTTACTCAGAGACAGGAGTGTACGAGCAGTACTTC
. TRBJ1-1 TRBD1 TRBV4-2 CASSLNPTYSRTGGRTEAFF TGTGCCAGCAGCCTGAATCCAACCTACTCAAGGACAGGGGGTCGAACTGAAGCTTTCTTT